This TCR beta chain was captured in a study of blood T cell repertoires in COVID-19. The overall study: Italy, Spain and the United States were the sources of the convalescent and acute COVID-19 samples. T cells, B-cell-depleted T cells, or PBMCs provided the cDNA or gDNA that served as material.

V lost 3 bases and J lost 5, with 10 bases in between. The CDR3 length is 13 residues. Germline V lookup: CDR1 LNHDA, CDR2 SQIVND (reference sequence). Per the original methods: Amplification of reference gene primers provided the estimated nucleated cell counts. Using immunoSEQ multiplex PCR, the repertoire was profiled, and TCRdb retains in-frame clones only, with some absent. V and J calls and clone size are given by that table; D and trimming were obtained from the DNA. The sample yields about 100,000 clones, about 80% seen once. This sequence joins TRBV19 and TRBJ1-2, with D perhaps TRBD1 (6 bases). The clonotype was recovered from a woman older than 75 with active or convalescent COVID-19. Sequenced material: peripheral blood. Here the CDR3 reads CASSIDRLYGYTF. In DNA form, the CDR3 reads TGTGCCAGTAGTATCGACAGGTTGTATGGCTACACCTTC.